Listed below are T cell receptor beta chains from one sample, sequenced in a study of blood T cells in healthy people across ages. TCRdb re-called the 5' RACE reads with MiXCR, one entry per CDR3 protein. The sample includes 1.5 million or so distinct CDR3 sequences, approximately 39% of them seen just once. The sample was blood. The receptors originated from a woman between 18 and 29 years old in good health. CDR3s include the opening cysteine and the closing phenylalanine or tryptophan. D genes are given only for firm matches. Where a row states a size, it is once, few, many or the class of an expanded clone; other rows omit it.

>TRBD2|TRBJ2-3|TRBV20-1|-
TGCAGTGCCGGAGGGGCTAGCGGGCTCACAGATACGCAGTATTTT
CSAGGASGLTDTQYF
>TRBD1|TRBJ2-5|TRBV20-1|few
TGCAGTGCTCCGACAGGGCAAGAGACCCAGTACTTC
CSAPTGQETQYF
>-|TRBJ1-2|TRBV12-3/TRBV12-4|-
TGTGCCAGCAGTTTTTTCCTCTATGGCTACACCTTC
CASSFFLYGYTF
>TRBD2|TRBJ2-5|TRBV29-1|few
TGCAGCGATCGACTAGCGGGGGCCCAAGAGACCCAGTACTTC
CSDRLAGAQETQYF
>-|TRBJ2-3|TRBV11-2|-
TGTGCCAGCAGCTTAGTCCTATTTAGGGCACTCGAGGGGGATACGCAGTATTTT
CASSLVLFRALEGDTQYF
>-|TRBJ2-1|TRBV5-4|few
TGTGCCAGCAGCTTGTGGTGGGGGTTCCATGAGCAGTTCTTC
CASSLWWGFHEQFF
>-|TRBJ2-7|TRBV6-1|few
TGTGCCAGCAGTGAAGGGGTTTACTACGAGCAGTACTTC
CASSEGVYYEQYF
>-|TRBJ1-6|TRBV18|few
TGTGCCAGCTCACCACGGCCCGGTGGTAATTCACCCCTCCACTTT
CASSPRPGGNSPLHF
>-|TRBJ2-5|TRBV29-1|-
TGCAGCGTTGACCGGGGTGGCATGGAGACCCAGTACTTC
CSVDRGGMETQYF
>TRBD2|TRBJ2-5|TRBV20-1|few
TGCAGTGCTAGTCCATGGGGGGCTAGCGGGATCCTTGAGACCCAGTACTTC
CSASPWGASGILETQYF
>-|TRBJ2-1|TRBV6-2/TRBV6-3|few
TGTGCCAGCAGTTATACCTCCAGTGTCGATGAGCAGTTCTTC
CASSYTSSVDEQFF
>-|TRBJ2-2|TRBV24-1|-
TGTGCCACCAGTGGCACCGGGACGAAGAACACCGGGGAGCTGTTTTTT
CATSGTGTKNTGELFF
>TRBD2|TRBJ2-7|TRBV20-1|-
TGCAGTGCTAGTGGGCTAGCGGGCATCTCCTACGAGCAGTACTTC
CSASGLAGISYEQYF
>-|TRBJ2-7|TRBV20-1|-
TGCAGTGCTAGAGATTTTCAGGGCCACGAGCAGTACTTC
CSARDFQGHEQYF
>-|TRBJ2-2|TRBV6-2/TRBV6-3|-
TGTGCCAGCAGTTACACACACACCGGGGAGCTGTTTTTT
CASSYTHTGELFF
>TRBD2|TRBJ2-5|TRBV6-5|-
TGTGCCAGCAGTTATTTCGGACTAGCGGGAGCGGATGAGCAGTACTTC
CASSYFGLAGADEQYF
>TRBD2|TRBJ2-1|TRBV12-5|-
TGTGCTAGTGGTTCTAGCGGGCACAACAATGAGCAGTTCTTC
CASGSSGHNNEQFF
>-|TRBJ2-1|TRBV9|few
TGTGCCAGCAGCGTAGTCCCCTACAATGAGCAGTTCTTC
CASSVVPYNEQFF
>-|TRBJ2-1|TRBV5-1|-
TGCGCCAGCAGCCGGACCCTTAGGGATGAGCAGTTCTTC
CASSRTLRDEQFF